Below are 28 T cell receptor beta chains sequenced from a single sample in a study of shared clonotypes between healthy human individuals. The protocol was immunoSEQ multiplex PCR, while the TCRdb copy is restricted to in-frame clones and leaves out a portion. The sample carries roughly 1 million clones, about three quarters recorded once. The material sequenced was memory CD4+ T cells sorted from blood. Subset reported: CD45RA-negative fraction. These receptors originate from a man younger than 35 in good health.

Here the CDR3 reads CASSETSNTGELFF. As DNA, the CDR3 is TGTGCCAGCAGCGAGACTAGCAACACCGGGGAGCTGTTTTTT. This rearrangement joins TRBV9 to TRBJ2-2; 7 bases align to TRBD2. Per germline, CDR1 SGDLS and CDR2 YYNGEE. The CDR3 sequence is 14 residues long. V was clipped by 3 bases and J by 2 bases; unmatched bases: 1.

This clone was seen only a few times. This CDR3 is CASSAVASTDTQYF. CDR3 nucleotides: TGCGCCAGCAGTGCTGTCGCTAGCACAGATACGCAGTATTTT. The chain combines TRBV10-2 with TRBJ2-3; no firm D call. The CDR3 runs to 14 residues. In germline, CDR1 is WSHSY, CDR2 SAAADI. Trimming took off 4 bases at V and 0 bases at J, with 8 bases between the two ends.

V gene TRBV5-1 combines with J gene TRBJ2-7, with 8 bases aligning to TRBD1. This CDR3 region has 14 residues. The germline CDR1 and CDR2 sequences are SGHRS and YFSETQ. J was trimmed by 2 bases and V by 6 bases; bases with no gene match: 7. CDR3 residues: CASKLGQETYEQYF. In DNA form, the CDR3 reads TGCGCCAGCAAATTGGGACAGGAGACCTACGAGCAGTACTTC.

This clone was recorded a few times. The rearrangement links TRBV30 to TRBJ2-5, with a weak D call TRBD2 (5 bases). This CDR3 has 12 residues. Trimming took off 1 base at V and 5 bases at J, with 8 bases between the two ends. Germline-derived CDR1 and CDR2 are GTSNPN and SVGIG (reference sequence). The chain's CDR3 is CAWSAWRETQYF. DNA of the CDR3: TGTGCCTGGAGTGCATGGAGGGAGACCCAGTACTTC.

The V and J genes are TRBV7-2 and TRBJ2-7; D is ambiguous. The CDR3 runs to 14 residues. V shed 0 bases and J shed 6 bases, with 12 bases lying between them. Germline V gives CDR1 SGHTA, CDR2 FQGNSA. CDR3 DNA: TGTGCCAGCAGCTTAGCCTGGTCGGGCAGCGAGCAGTACTTC. This gives the protein CASSLAWSGSEQYF.

The CDR3 DNA sequence: TGTGCCAGCAGTTCAGACGGCCAACCGGGACAGGGGAATGGAGATACGCAGTATTTT. The encoded protein is CASSSDGQPGQGNGDTQYF. The chain has TRBV5-4 and TRBJ2-3; 10 positions match TRBD1. Germline CDR1 SGHNT, CDR2 YYREEE (reference sequence). The CDR3 consists of 19 residues. The J segment lost 5 bases and the V segment lost 5 bases, leaving 20 bases of the junction unmatched.

This clone showed up just a few times. The chain employs TRBV18 and TRBJ1-1; D not resolved. The CDR3 spans 13 residues. The ends were cut back, 0 bases at V and 0 bases at J, with 2 bases in the middle. Germline assignment: CDR1 KGHSH and CDR2 LQKENI. The CDR3 DNA sequence: TGTGCCAGCTCACCACCGGTGAACACTGAAGCTTTCTTT. Translating gives CASSPPVNTEAFF.

The chain joins TRBV6-1 to TRBJ2-1; maybe TRBD2 (6 bases). The germline CDR1 and CDR2 sequences are MNHNS and SASEGT. The V and J ends lost 6 bases and 0 bases respectively, with 12 bases between them. This CDR3 spans 15 amino acids. The CDR3, as DNA: TGTGCCAGCAGGGAGGGCCAAAGCTCCTACAATGAGCAGTTCTTC. It encodes CASREGQSSYNEQFF.

Only one count was recorded for this clone. The V call is TRBV6-1, the J call TRBJ1-2; 9 nucleotides match TRBD1. CDR3 length: 12 amino acids. CDR1 and CDR2 from the germline V gene are MNHNS and SASEGT. Germline trimming cut 10 bases from V and 2 bases from J; bases unmatched to any gene: 2. CDR3 nucleotide sequence: TGTGCCACGGGACAGGGAAACTATGGCTACACCTTC. This gives the protein CATGQGNYGYTF.

The chain combines TRBV5-1 with TRBJ1-2; tentative D call: TRBD1 (6 bases). The V end was cut by 4 bases, the J end by 1 base, with 14 bases between. The CDR3 loop spans 15 amino acids. Germline CDR1 reads SGHRS; CDR2 reads YFSETQ. The DNA for the CDR3 is TGCGCCAGCAGCATCGGGACATCGAATAACTATGGCTACACCTTC. It encodes CASSIGTSNNYGYTF.

The V and J genes are TRBV5-1 and TRBJ2-3, with 10 bases lining up with TRBD1. The length of the CDR3 is 17 residues. V trimming: 1 base; J trimming: 0 bases; junction bases outside the gene matches: 5. Germline-derived CDR1 and CDR2 are SGHRS and YFSETQ. For the CDR3, the DNA is TGCGCCAGCAGCTTGTACGGACAGGGGGGTAGCACAGATACGCAGTATTTT. Residues: CASSLYGQGGSTDTQYF.

This clone was seen more than once but under ten times. Possible read error: a much larger clone is one base away. The chain is built from TRBV4-3 and TRBJ1-2, with D hard to call. Trimming removed 3 bases from V and 4 bases from J, with 6 bases in between. The CDR3 has 12 residues. Germline lookup yields CDR1 LGHNA and CDR2 YSLEER. The CDR3 nucleotides are TGCGCCAGCAGCCAGGGGTTCTATGGCTACACCTTC. Translation: CASSQGFYGYTF.

This clone was counted a few times. V usage is TRBV19 and J usage is TRBJ1-5; no clear D gene. The germline V gene encodes CDR1 LNHDA and CDR2 SQIVND (reference sequence). V lost 9 bases, J lost 2 bases, and 20 bases lay in between. This CDR3 has 16 amino acids. The DNA of the CDR3 is TGTGCCAGCCCCCAACCACCAGGTCGGGGCAATCAGCCCCAGCATTTT. Protein product: CASPQPPGRGNQPQHF.

This clone was seen more than once but under ten times. V is TRBV5-4 and J is TRBJ2-2; 13 nucleotides align to TRBD2. The CDR3 has 15 amino acids. Germline loops: CDR1 SGHNT, CDR2 YYREEE (reference sequence). Trimming took 6 bases from V and 3 from J; bases not matched to a gene: 2. The CDR3 loop is CASTTSGGDTGELFF. CDR3 nucleotides: TGTGCCAGCACCACTAGCGGGGGGGACACCGGGGAGCTGTTTTTT.

The rearrangement uses TRBV7-2 and TRBJ2-2, with 8 bases that match TRBD1. The CDR3 is made up of 16 amino acids. CDR1 and CDR2 (germline): SGHTA, FQGNSA. Unmatched junction bases numbered 7, after V lost 0 bases and J lost 7 bases. For the CDR3, the DNA is TGTGCCAGCAGCTTAGCCTCGGACAGGGCGGGCGGGGAGCTGTTTTTT. Translation gives CASSLASDRAGGELFF.

This chain connects TRBV5-1 to TRBJ2-2; 12 nucleotides match TRBD2. V was clipped by 3 bases and J by 4 bases; unmatched bases: 7. This CDR3 is built from 17 residues. Germline loops: CDR1 SGHRS, CDR2 YFSETQ. CDR3 region: CASSSRLAGDLTGELFF. The DNA for the CDR3 is TGCGCCAGCAGCTCTAGACTAGCGGGGGACCTCACCGGGGAGCTGTTTTTT. The full variable domain, its missing parts supplied by reference TRBV5-1 and TRBJ2-2, is KAGVTQTPRYLIKTRGQQVTLSCSPISGHRSVSWYQQTPGQGLQFLFEYFSETQRNKGNFPGRFSGRQFSNSRSEMNVSTLELGDSALYLCASSSRLAGDLTGELFFGEGSRLTVL.

J is TRBJ2-2 and V is TRBV2, with TRBD1 matching over 9 bases. This CDR3 region has 15 residues. The junction had 9 bases not matched to a gene; V was cut back by 7 bases and J by 6 bases. Germline assignment: CDR1 SNHLY and CDR2 FYNNEI. CDR3 residues: CASNPGTGLAGELFF. The CDR3 nucleotides are TGTGCCAGCAATCCCGGGACAGGGTTGGCCGGGGAGCTGTTTTTT.

V usage is TRBV10-3 and J usage is TRBJ2-1; D remains ambiguous. The CDR3 has 11 residues. Trimming pared 6 bases from V and 7 bases from J, leaving 7 bases between. Per the germline V gene, CDR1 is ENHRY and CDR2 is SYGVKD. This CDR3 reads CAIRVINEQFF. For the CDR3, the DNA is TGTGCCATCAGGGTGATTAATGAGCAGTTCTTC.

The J gene is TRBJ2-4, the V gene TRBV2; TRBD1 aligns across 7 bases. CDR3 length: 15 residues. The trim removed 6 bases at V and 0 bases at J, leaving 5 bases unmatched. Germline V CDR1 and CDR2: SNHLY, FYNNEI. The CDR3 region has the DNA TGTGCCAGCAGCCGGGACAGAATAGCCAAAAACATTCAGTACTTC. This sequence encodes CASSRDRIAKNIQYF.

This clone appeared a single time. The chain is built from TRBV27 and TRBJ2-5; D is unclear. The J call may be faulty, since TRBJ2-7 better matches the DNA end. The length of the CDR3 is 13 residues. Germline values: CDR1 MNHEY, CDR2 SMNVEV (reference sequence). The CDR3 nucleotides are TGTGCCAGCAGGGAGCATGAGGTCGTCGAGCAGTACTTC. Protein product: CASREHEVVEQYF.

This chain joins TRBV9 and TRBJ1-3; D gene unclear. Germline CDR1 SGDLS, CDR2 YYNGEE. V was trimmed by 0 bases and J by 4 bases, leaving 8 bases between them. CDR3 length: 14 residues. CDR3 bases: TGTGCCAGCAGCGTAGGAGAGGCCGGAAACACCATATATTTT. Encoded protein: CASSVGEAGNTIYF. Full variable domain (remainder filled in from reference TRBV9 and TRBJ1-3): DSGVTQTPKHLITATGQRVTLRCSPRSGDLSVYWYQQSLDQGLQFLIQYYNGEERAKGNILERFSAQQFPDLHSELNLSSLELGDSALYFCASSVGEAGNTIYFGEGSWLTVV.

CDR3 amino acids: CASSRQGVYNYGYTF. The CDR3 DNA reads TGTGCCAGCAGCCGACAGGGGGTTTATAACTATGGCTACACCTTC. The chain joins TRBV5-4 to TRBJ1-2; the match to TRBD1 covers 9 bases. J lost 1 base, V lost 4 bases, and 5 bases had no gene match. Germline V gene sequence: CDR1 SGHNT, CDR2 YYREEE (reference sequence). The CDR3 consists of 15 residues.

The V gene is TRBV4-1, the J gene TRBJ1-6; 8 bases align to TRBD1. In germline, CDR1 is MGHRA, CDR2 YSYEKL. The CDR3 is 15 residues long. V was clipped by 5 bases and J by 9 bases; unmatched bases: 9. CDR3: CASSYDRGGRSPLHF. The CDR3 DNA is TGCGCCAGCAGCTACGACAGGGGAGGGCGTTCACCCCTCCACTTT.

J is TRBJ2-7 and V is TRBV27, with unresolved D. The germline CDR1 and CDR2 sequences are MNHEY and SMNVEV (reference sequence). The CDR3 consists of 13 residues. Trimming left V 5 bases short and J 1 base short, with 9 bases between. CDR3 amino acids: CASSKAPSYEQYF. Here the CDR3 DNA reads TGTGCCAGCAGTAAGGCACCTTCCTACGAGCAGTACTTC.

The chain uses TRBV5-6 and TRBJ2-1; tentative D call: TRBD2 (6 bases). The CDR3 runs 19 residues. CDR1 and CDR2 from the germline V gene are SGHDT and YYEEEE. The V gene lost 3 bases and the J gene lost 8 bases, with 30 bases spanning the gap. The chain's CDR3 is CASSSPGRWGEEMGHEQFF. The CDR3 nucleotides are TGTGCCAGCAGCTCTCCGGGACGATGGGGGGAAGAGATGGGACATGAGCAGTTCTTC.

V is TRBV5-4 and J is TRBJ2-1; D may be TRBD1 (6 bases). Between the trimmed V and J ends, which lost 3 bases and 0 bases, there was a span of 7 bases. Germline V CDR1 and CDR2: SGHNT, YYREEE (reference sequence). This CDR3 is built from 14 residues. The CDR3 sequence: CASSSGVSYNEQFF. In nucleotides, the CDR3 is TGTGCCAGCAGCTCAGGGGTCTCCTACAATGAGCAGTTCTTC.

The chain recombines TRBV7-8 with TRBJ1-3; possible D gene TRBD1, 6 bases. Germline V gene sequence: CDR1 SGHVS, CDR2 FQNEAQ. V lost 6 bases and J lost 2, with 11 bases in between. The CDR3 extends over 14 amino acids. DNA of the CDR3: TGTGCCAGCAGTATTCCAGGGGCTGGAAACACCATATATTTT. Its protein is CASSIPGAGNTIYF. The whole variable domain, filled in from reference TRBV7-8 and TRBJ1-3, reads GAGVSQSPRYKVAKRGQDVALRCDPISGHVSLFWYQQALGQGPEFLTYFQNEAQLDKSGLPSDRFFAERPEGSVSTLKIQRTQQEDSAVYLCASSIPGAGNTIYFGEGSWLTVV.

As for this clone: At the DNA level, this CDR3 is encoded by other sequences in the same sample as well. The chain combines TRBV5-1 with TRBJ2-3, with 8 nucleotides matching TRBD1. Germline CDR1 and CDR2: SGHRS and YFSETQ. V gave up 4 bases and J gave up 1 base; unmatched junction bases: 5. This CDR3 comprises 15 residues. The CDR3 loop reads CASSPGQGGTDTQYF. DNA for the CDR3: TGCGCCAGCAGCCCAGGACAGGGAGGCACAGATACGCAGTATTTT. The full variable domain, rest sourced from reference TRBV5-1 and TRBJ2-3, is KAGVTQTPRYLIKTRGQQVTLSCSPISGHRSVSWYQQTPGQGLQFLFEYFSETQRNKGNFPGRFSGRQFSNSRSEMNVSTLELGDSALYLCASSPGQGGTDTQYFGPGTRLTVL.